One sample yielded the 15 T cell receptor beta chains listed below, sequenced in a study of PD-L1 blockade in urothelial cancer. TCRdb's copy holds only in-frame clones and misses some; the assay was immunoSEQ multiplex PCR. This table holds about 39,000 clones, around 89% found once. This material consisted of PBMCs, taken around atezolizumab (anti-PD-L1) treatment. The receptors were gathered from a man in his sixties with urothelial cancer.

The CDR3 reads CSGLRDGGGLGNIQYF. CDR3 DNA: TGCAGCGGCCTCCGGGACGGGGGAGGATTGGGAAACATTCAGTACTTC. J is TRBJ2-4 and V is TRBV29-1; D possibly corresponds to TRBD2 (6 bases). CDR1 is SQVTM, CDR2 ANQGSEA, per germline. CDR3 size: 16 residues. V was shortened by 7 bases and J by 6 bases, with 25 bases between the two germline ends.

The chain combines TRBV6-5 with TRBJ1-2; unclear D gene. Between the trimmed V and J ends, which lost 6 bases and 3 bases, there was a span of 14 bases. This CDR3 has 14 residues. The germline CDR1 and CDR2 sequences are MNHEY and SVGAGI. Here the CDR3 DNA reads TGTGCCAGCAGCGTAGCGGGTGGGGACTATGGCTACACCTTC. Protein product: CASSVAGGDYGYTF.

The chain combines TRBV5-6 with TRBJ2-2; 7 bases map to TRBD2. Germline CDR1 reads SGHDT; CDR2 reads YYEEEE. CDR3 length: 15 amino acids. V gave up 4 bases and J gave up 6 bases; unmatched junction bases: 9. DNA of the CDR3: TGTGCCAGCAGCCCGGTAGCAGCGGGACCCGGGGAGCTGTTTTTT. This codes for CASSPVAAGPGELFF.

The chain couples TRBV5-4 to TRBJ1-4; tentatively, D is TRBD1 (5 bases). V gave up 7 bases and J gave up 7 bases, with 20 bases separating them. The CDR3 runs 15 residues. The germline V gene has CDR1 SGHNT and CDR2 YYREEE (reference sequence). The CDR3 spells CASDVEPGGSEKLFF. The DNA for the CDR3 is TGTGCCAGCGATGTGGAACCGGGGGGTAGTGAAAAACTGTTTTTT.

V and J are TRBV28 and TRBJ1-2; 9 bases fit TRBD1. Trimming cost V 6 bases and J 4 bases; bases outside gene matches: 9. The CDR3 length is 15 residues. From germline, CDR1 is MDHEN and CDR2 SYDVKM. CDR3 DNA sequence: TGTGCCAGCAGAATGACAGGGGGGATCCTCTATGGCTACACCTTC. Its translation: CASRMTGGILYGYTF.

This sequence joins TRBV9 and TRBJ2-7; TRBD2 might be the D (5 bases). Germline V gene lookup returns CDR1 SGDLS and CDR2 YYNGEE. V gave up 0 bases and J gave up 7 bases, with 17 bases separating them. This CDR3 has 15 residues. The CDR3 loop reads CASSVGLANVGEQYF. Written as DNA, the CDR3 is TGTGCCAGCAGCGTAGGGCTAGCCAACGTTGGAGAGCAGTACTTC.

The chain carries TRBV6-6 and TRBJ1-5, with D possibly TRBD1 on 5 matching bases. Germline values: CDR1 MNHNY, CDR2 SVGAGI (reference sequence). Between the trimmed V and J ends, which lost 6 bases and 4 bases, there was a span of 16 bases. CDR3 length: 15 amino acids. The CDR3 is CASSLDRRGNQPQHF. CDR3 sequence (DNA): TGTGCCAGCAGCCTTGATCGGAGGGGTAATCAGCCCCAGCATTTT.

The rearrangement joins TRBV6-1 to TRBJ2-3; D may be TRBD1 (7 bases). Germline V lookup: CDR1 MNHNS, CDR2 SASEGT. CDR3 length equals 16 residues. V lost 2 bases and J lost 4, with 16 bases in between. Written as DNA, the CDR3 is TGTGCCAGCAGTGAACTGGCAGGGGGGCTTCCAGATACGCAGTATTTT. Translating it yields CASSELAGGLPDTQYF.

This chain uses TRBV28 with TRBJ2-1; a possible D gene is TRBD1 (6 bases). Looked up from germline, CDR1 is MDHEN and CDR2 is SYDVKM. The CDR3 has 14 residues. V was cut by 1 base and J by 7 bases, with 11 bases left in between. CDR3 in DNA: TGTGCCAGCAGTTTATATCCAGGGGAAAATGAGCAGTTCTTC. Encoded protein: CASSLYPGENEQFF.

The chain employs TRBV5-4 and TRBJ2-3, with TRBD2 identical over 15 bases. The V segment lost 4 bases and the J segment 2 bases; nucleotides outside the gene matches: 5. The CDR3 runs 17 residues. Germline V CDR1 and CDR2: SGHNT, YYREEE (reference sequence). The DNA for the CDR3 is TGTGCCAGCAGCCAAGGGACTAGCGGGGGGTACACAGATACGCAGTATTTT. Protein product: CASSQGTSGGYTDTQYF.

The CDR3 region is CAWNRGNQPQHF. CDR3 DNA sequence: TGTGCCTGGAACAGGGGAAACCAGCCCCAGCATTTT. The chain employs TRBV30 and TRBJ1-5; 7 bases map to TRBD1. The CDR3 length is 12 residues. Looked up from germline, CDR1 is GTSNPN and CDR2 is SVGIG (reference sequence). Trimming at V came to 4 bases and at J to 7 bases, leaving 4 bases not matched to a gene.

The rearrangement uses TRBV7-6 and TRBJ2-1; D is undetermined. The V gene lost 1 base and the J gene lost 3 bases, with 4 bases spanning the gap. The germline V gene encodes CDR1 SGHVS and CDR2 FNYEAQ. This CDR3 has 13 amino acids. In nucleotides, the CDR3 is TGTGCCAGCAGCTTAGGCAGCTACAATGAGCAGTTCTTC. Residues: CASSLGSYNEQFF. Based on the CDR3 plus reference TRBV7-6 and TRBJ2-1, the full variable domain is GAGVSQSPRYKVTKRGQDVALRCDPISGHVSLYWYRQALGQGPEFLTYFNYEAQQDKSGLPNDRFSAERPEGSISTLTIQRTEQRDSAMYRCASSLGSYNEQFFGPGTRLTVL.

The chain recombines TRBV7-8 with TRBJ2-6, with a weak D call TRBD1 (5 bases). V lost 5 bases and J lost 3, with 11 bases in between. This CDR3 contains 15 residues. CDR1 and CDR2 from the germline V gene are SGHVS and FQNEAQ. DNA of the CDR3: TGTGCCAGCAGCAACCAAGGGGTTGGGGCCAACGTCCTGACTTTC. Its protein product is CASSNQGVGANVLTF.

The J gene is TRBJ2-1, the V gene TRBV19; 10 positions agree with TRBD2. This CDR3 spans 16 amino acids. J was trimmed by 4 bases and V by 3 bases; bases with no gene match: 6. Germline-derived CDR1 and CDR2 are LNHDA and SQIVND (reference sequence). The CDR3 loop is CASSILAGDIYNEQFF. The CDR3 DNA reads as TGTGCCAGTAGTATTCTAGCGGGGGACATATACAATGAGCAGTTCTTC.

This clone was counted once. The J gene is TRBJ2-7, the V gene TRBV28, with 11 nucleotides matching TRBD2. V gave up 6 bases and J gave up 2 bases; unmatched junction bases: 3. Germline V gene data show CDR1 as MDHEN and CDR2 as SYDVKM. This CDR3 is 14 amino acids long. The CDR3 here is CASSLTSGTYEQYF. The CDR3 DNA is TGTGCCAGCAGCCTGACTAGCGGGACCTACGAGCAGTACTTC. Combining the CDR3 with reference TRBV28 and TRBJ2-7 gives the whole variable domain DVKVTQSSRYLVKRTGEKVFLECVQDMDHENMFWYRQDPGLGLRLIYFSYDVKMKEKGDIPEGYSVSREKKERFSLILESASTNQTSMYLCASSLTSGTYEQYFGPGTRLTVT.